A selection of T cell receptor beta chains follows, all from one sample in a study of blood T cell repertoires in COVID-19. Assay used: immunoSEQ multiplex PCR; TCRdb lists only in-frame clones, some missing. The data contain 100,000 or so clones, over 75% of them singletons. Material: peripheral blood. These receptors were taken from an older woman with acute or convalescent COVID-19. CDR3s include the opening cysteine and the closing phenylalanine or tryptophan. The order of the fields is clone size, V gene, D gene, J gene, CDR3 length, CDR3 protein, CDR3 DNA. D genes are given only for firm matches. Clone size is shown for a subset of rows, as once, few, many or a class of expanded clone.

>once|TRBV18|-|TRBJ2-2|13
CASAPQRAGELFF
TGTGCCAGCGCGCCCCAGCGGGCCGGGGAGCTGTTTTTT
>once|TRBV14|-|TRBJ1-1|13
CASSLFQDTEAFF
TGTGCCAGCAGCCTCTTTCAGGACACTGAAGCTTTCTTT
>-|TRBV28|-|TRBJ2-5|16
CASTTPGTGERETQYF
TGTGCCAGTACTACCCCCGGGACTGGAGAAAGAGAGACCCAGTACTTC
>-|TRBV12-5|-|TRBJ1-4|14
CASALGGAGEKLFF
TGTGCTAGTGCCTTAGGAGGGGCTGGTGAAAAACTGTTTTTT
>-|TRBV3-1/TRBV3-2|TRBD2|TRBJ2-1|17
CASSQDPLAGVWREQFF
TGTGCCAGCAGCCAAGATCCGCTAGCGGGAGTATGGCGCGAGCAGTTCTTC
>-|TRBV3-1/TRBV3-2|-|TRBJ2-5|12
CASSQGAETQYF
TGTGCCAGCAGCCAAGGGGCGGAGACCCAGTACTTC
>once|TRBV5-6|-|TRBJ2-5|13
CASSQQGRETQYF
TGTGCCAGCAGCCAACAGGGGAGGGAGACCCAGTACTTC
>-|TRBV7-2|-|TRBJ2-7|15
CASSLNAGQLYEQYF
TGTGCCAGCAGCTTAAATGCGGGGCAACTTTACGAGCAGTACTTC
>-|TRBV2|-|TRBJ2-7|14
CASNRQPNSYEQYF
TGTGCCAGCAACCGACAGCCGAACTCCTACGAGCAGTACTTC
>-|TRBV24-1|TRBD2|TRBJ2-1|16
CATSDFASGSNGEQFF
TGTGCCACCAGTGATTTCGCGAGCGGGAGTAACGGTGAGCAGTTCTTC
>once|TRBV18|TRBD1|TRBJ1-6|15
CASSPWGQGNSPLHF
TGTGCCAGCTCACCATGGGGACAGGGCAATTCACCCCTCCACTTT
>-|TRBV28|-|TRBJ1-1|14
CASSLPDMNTEAFF
TGTGCCAGCAGTTTACCAGACATGAACACTGAAGCTTTCTTT
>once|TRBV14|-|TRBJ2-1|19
CASSPGELRGREIYNEQFF
TGTGCCAGTTCACCAGGGGAGTTACGGGGCCGCGAAATCTACAATGAGCAGTTCTTC
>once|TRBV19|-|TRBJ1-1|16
CASSKGPGEGNTEAFF
TGTGCCAGTAGTAAGGGCCCAGGGGAGGGGAACACTGAAGCTTTCTTT
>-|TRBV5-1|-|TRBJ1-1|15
CASSLLGGQNTEAFF
TGCGCCAGCAGCTTGCTGGGGGGGCAGAACACTGAAGCTTTCTTT
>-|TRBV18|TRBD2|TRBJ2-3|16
CASSPRTSGRISTQYF
TGTGCCAGCTCACCGCGGACTAGCGGGAGGATCTCTACGCAGTATTTT
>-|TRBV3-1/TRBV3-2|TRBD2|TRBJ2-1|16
CASSASGSRPYNEQFF
TGTGCCAGCAGCGCTAGCGGGAGCCGCCCCTACAATGAGCAGTTCTTC
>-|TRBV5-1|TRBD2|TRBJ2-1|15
CASSPGLAGVNEQFF
TGCGCCAGCAGCCCGGGACTAGCGGGAGTCAATGAGCAGTTCTTC
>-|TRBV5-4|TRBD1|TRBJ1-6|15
CASSIRDSFNSPLHF
TGTGCCAGCAGCATCCGGGACAGCTTTAATTCACCCCTCCACTTT
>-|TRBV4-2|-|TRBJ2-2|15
CASSQARGGTGELFF
TGTGCCAGCAGCCAAGCAAGAGGGGGAACCGGGGAGCTGTTTTTT
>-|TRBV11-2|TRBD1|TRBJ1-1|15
CASSFMGQGITEAFF
TGTGCCAGCAGCTTTATGGGACAGGGGATCACTGAAGCTTTCTTT
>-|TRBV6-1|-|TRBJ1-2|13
CASSETANYGYTF
TGTGCCAGCAGTGAAACAGCTAACTATGGCTACACCTTC
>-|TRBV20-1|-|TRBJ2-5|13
CSASRTSKETQYF
TGCAGTGCTAGTAGAACTAGCAAAGAGACCCAGTACTTC
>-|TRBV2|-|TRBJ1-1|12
CASNRMGGHAFF
TGTGCCAGCAATCGTATGGGGGGTCACGCTTTCTTT
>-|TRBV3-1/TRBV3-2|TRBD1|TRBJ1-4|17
CASSQDPPGTGNEKLFF
TGTGCCAGCAGCCAAGATCCGCCCGGGACAGGGAACGAAAAACTGTTTTTT
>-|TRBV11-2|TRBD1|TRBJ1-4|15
CASSYRDRGYEKLFF
TGTGCCAGCAGTTACAGGGACAGGGGTTATGAAAAACTGTTTTTT
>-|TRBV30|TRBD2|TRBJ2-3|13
CACEQTSGFTQYF
TGTGCCTGCGAACAAACTAGCGGATTTACGCAGTATTTT
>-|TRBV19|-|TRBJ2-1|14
CASGWDTAYNEQFF
TGTGCCAGTGGATGGGACACCGCCTACAATGAGCAGTTCTTC
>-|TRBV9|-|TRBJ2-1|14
CASSVGGSYNEQFF
TGTGCCAGCAGCGTAGGCGGCTCATACAATGAGCAGTTCTTC
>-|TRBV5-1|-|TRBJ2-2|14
CASSLRQETGELFF
TGCGCCAGCAGCTTACGACAGGAGACCGGGGAGCTGTTTTTT
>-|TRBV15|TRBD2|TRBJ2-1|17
CATSSRLAGLTYNEQFF
TGTGCCACCAGCAGCCGACTAGCGGGTCTAACCTACAATGAGCAGTTCTTC
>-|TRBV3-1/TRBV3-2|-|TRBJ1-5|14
CASSQTEGNQPQHF
TGTGCCAGCAGTCAAACGGAGGGGAATCAGCCCCAGCATTTT
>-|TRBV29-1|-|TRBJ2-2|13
CSAGGRVTGELFF
TGCAGCGCCGGAGGTAGGGTCACCGGGGAGCTGTTTTTT
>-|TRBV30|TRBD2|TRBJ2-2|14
CAFRTSGSVGELFF
TGTGCCTTCCGGACTAGCGGGAGCGTCGGGGAGCTGTTTTTT
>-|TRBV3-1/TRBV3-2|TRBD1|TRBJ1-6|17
CASSQLRQGGLGSPLHF
TGTGCCAGCAGCCAACTCCGACAGGGAGGTCTAGGATCACCCCTCCACTTT
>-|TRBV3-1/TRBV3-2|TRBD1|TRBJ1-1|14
CASSPRTGGTEAFF
TGTGCCAGCAGCCCTCGGACAGGGGGCACTGAAGCTTTCTTT
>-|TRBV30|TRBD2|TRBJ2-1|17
CAWSRLAGLLRYNEQFF
TGTGCCTGGAGTAGACTAGCGGGACTCCTCAGGTACAATGAGCAGTTCTTC
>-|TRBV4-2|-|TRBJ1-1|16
CASSQGAGSLYAEAFF
TGTGCCAGCAGCCAAGGAGCAGGGTCTTTATATGCTGAAGCTTTCTTT
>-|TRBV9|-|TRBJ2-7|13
CASSVGLYVEQYF
TGTGCCAGCAGCGTAGGTCTCTACGTCGAGCAGTACTTC
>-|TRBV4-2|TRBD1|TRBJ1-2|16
CASSQDLGDRYRGYTF
TGTGCCAGCAGCCAAGACCTGGGGGACAGGTACCGTGGCTACACCTTC
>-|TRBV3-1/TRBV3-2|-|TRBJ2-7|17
CASSQDLGLVSSYEQYF
TGTGCCAGCAGCCAAGATCTGGGACTCGTGAGCTCCTACGAGCAGTACTTC
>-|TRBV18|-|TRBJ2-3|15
CASSPPSLTPDTQYF
TGTGCCAGCTCACCACCGAGCCTAACTCCAGATACGCAGTATTTT
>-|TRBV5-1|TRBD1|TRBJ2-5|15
CASSFGGTGGETQYF
TGCGCCAGCAGCTTTGGAGGGACAGGAGGAGAGACCCAGTACTTC
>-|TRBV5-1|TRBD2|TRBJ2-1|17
CASSLEGLAVSYNEQFF
TGCGCCAGCAGCTTGGAGGGACTAGCGGTCTCCTACAATGAGCAGTTCTTC
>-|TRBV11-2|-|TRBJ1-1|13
CASSWGQNTEAFF
TGTGCCAGCAGCTGGGGACAAAACACTGAAGCTTTCTTT
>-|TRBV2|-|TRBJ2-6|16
CASKKLVSSGANVLTF
TGTGCCAGCAAAAAATTAGTTTCCTCTGGGGCCAACGTCCTGACTTTC
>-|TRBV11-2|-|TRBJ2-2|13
CAGSGTNTGELFF
TGTGCCGGGAGCGGCACGAACACCGGGGAGCTGTTTTTT
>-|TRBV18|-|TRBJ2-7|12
CAGGVGSYEQYF
TGTGCAGGAGGGGTGGGGTCCTACGAGCAGTACTTC
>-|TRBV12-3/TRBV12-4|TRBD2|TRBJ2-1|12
CASSISGRLQFF
TGTGCCAGCAGCATAAGCGGGAGGCTCCAGTTCTTC
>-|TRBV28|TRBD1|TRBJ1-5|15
CASKPDRGGNQPQHF
TGTGCCAGCAAACCGGACAGGGGGGGCAATCAGCCCCAGCATTTT
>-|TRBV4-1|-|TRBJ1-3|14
CASSQGFSGNTIYF
TGCGCCAGCAGCCAAGGTTTTTCAGGAAACACCATATATTTT